Listed here are 26 T cell receptor beta chains from one sample, sequenced in a study of T cell changes during pregnancy in multiple sclerosis. Produced via immunoSEQ multiplex PCR; TCRdb's table is partial and in-frame only. The sample includes fewer than 45,000 clones, about 90% seen only once; the top ten take less than 0.5%. Material: CD4+ T cells from peripheral blood mononuclear cells, obtained in the third trimester of pregnancy. Receptors originate from a female donor in good health, enrolled as a control in a pregnancy study.

The V call is TRBV10-3, the J call TRBJ2-7; 7 bases line up with TRBD1. Germline CDR1 and CDR2: ENHRY and SYGVKD. V was pared by 4 bases and J by 3 bases, with 6 bases of the junction left unmatched. The CDR3 contains 14 residues. CDR3 sequence reads: CAISVPGGLYEQYF. DNA of the CDR3: TGTGCCATCAGTGTTCCAGGGGGTCTCTACGAGCAGTACTTC.

The chain is built from TRBV6-1 and TRBJ2-7; TRBD1 aligns across 7 bases. Trimming removed 4 bases from V and 5 bases from J; junction bases left unmatched: 8. This CDR3 comprises 14 residues. CDR1 is MNHNS, CDR2 SASEGT, per germline. Here the CDR3 reads CASSADRVWNEQYF. CDR3 DNA sequence: TGTGCCAGCAGTGCAGACAGGGTTTGGAACGAGCAGTACTTC.

J is TRBJ2-7 and V is TRBV6-1, with TRBD2 matching 7 bases. Trimming at V came to 6 bases and at J to 2 bases, leaving 7 bases not matched to a gene. Germline V CDR1 and CDR2: MNHNS, SASEGT. This CDR3 comprises 14 residues. DNA of the CDR3: TGTGCCAGCAGAGTTGGGGGGGACCCCTACGAGCAGTACTTC. Amino acid sequence: CASRVGGDPYEQYF.

The rearrangement links TRBV7-2 to TRBJ2-2; D is ambiguous. Trimming took off 1 base at V and 7 bases at J, with 13 bases between the two ends. The CDR3 totals 15 residues. The germline V gene encodes CDR1 SGHTA and CDR2 FQGNSA. The CDR3, as DNA: TGTGCCAGCAGCTTAGTAAGGATCACGGGCGGGGAGCTGTTTTTT. Its translation is CASSLVRITGGELFF.

The rearrangement links TRBV25-1 to TRBJ1-1; no firm D call. CDR3 length: 13 residues. V dropped 6 bases and J dropped 1 base, with 9 bases sitting between them. Germline CDR1 is MGHDK and CDR2 is SYGVNS. CDR3 protein: CASRAAGNTEAFF. The CDR3, as DNA: TGTGCCAGCAGAGCCGCAGGGAACACTGAAGCTTTCTTT.

The chain carries TRBV5-1 and TRBJ2-1; possible D gene TRBD2, 7 bases. The V end lost 0 bases, the J end lost 8 bases, and 15 bases lay between the germline ends. Germline V gives CDR1 SGHRS, CDR2 YFSETQ. This CDR3 spans 15 amino acids. CDR3 DNA: TGCGCCAGCAGCTTGGGGGGGGGCGGCTCCGATGAGCAGTTCTTC. This codes for CASSLGGGGSDEQFF.

The chain links TRBV18 to TRBJ1-1; TRBD1 matches 10 bases. V shed 6 bases and J 1 base; nucleotides not matched to a gene: 2. Germline V gene data show CDR1 as KGHSH and CDR2 as LQKENI. The CDR3 totals 14 residues. The CDR3, as DNA: TGTGCCAGCTCCCGGACAGGGGGGAACACTGAAGCTTTCTTT. Translated: CASSRTGGNTEAFF. Together with reference TRBV18 and TRBJ1-1, the CDR3 gives the full variable domain: NAGVMQNPRHLVRRRGQEARLRCSPMKGHSHVYWYRQLPEEGLKFMVYLQKENIIDESGMPKERFSAEFPKEGPSILRIQQVVRGDSAAYFCASSRTGGNTEAFFGQGTRLTVV.

V gene TRBV7-2 combines with J gene TRBJ1-1; D unresolved. Germline lookup yields CDR1 SGHTA and CDR2 FQGNSA. The CDR3 runs 13 residues. Trimming cost V 3 bases and J 4 bases, with 9 bases left between them. The CDR3 reads CASSLEGSTEAFF. The CDR3 DNA reads TGTGCCAGCAGCTTGGAGGGTTCCACTGAAGCTTTCTTT.

The chain couples TRBV6-6 to TRBJ1-1; D ambiguous. CDR3 length: 13 residues. CDR1 and CDR2 (germline): MNHNY, SVGAGI (reference sequence). The V and J ends lost 0 bases and 5 bases respectively, with 7 bases between them. CDR3 sequence: CASSYSMTTEAFF. The CDR3 nucleotides read TGTGCCAGCAGTTACTCTATGACAACTGAAGCTTTCTTT.

The chain links TRBV5-4 to TRBJ2-5, with 8 bases that match TRBD2. The J segment lost 5 bases and the V segment lost 2 bases, leaving 8 bases of the junction unmatched. The germline V gene encodes CDR1 SGHNT and CDR2 YYREEE (reference sequence). The CDR3 sequence is 15 residues long. This CDR3 is CASSFRTSSLETQYF. CDR3 in DNA: TGTGCCAGCAGCTTTAGGACTAGCAGCTTGGAGACCCAGTACTTC.

The CDR3 DNA follows: TGCGCCAGCAGAGACTTAACAGGGAGCACTGAAGCTTTCTTT. Translation: CASRDLTGSTEAFF. This chain joins TRBV10-2 and TRBJ1-1, with D tentatively TRBD1 (6 bases). Germline V gives CDR1 WSHSY, CDR2 SAAADI. The CDR3 is 14 amino acids. V lost 6 bases and J 4 bases, leaving 15 bases between the germline ends.

The V and J genes are TRBV21-1 and TRBJ2-1; the table calls TRBD2, which could not be checked here. TRBV21-1 is a pseudogene. This CDR3 is built from 12 residues. CDR3 sequence reads: CASTLSPNEQFF. CDR3 sequence (DNA): TGTGCCAGCACCCTATCCCCAAATGAGCAGTTCTTC.

The chain employs TRBV5-4 and TRBJ2-7, with 7 bases that match TRBD2. CDR3 length: 14 residues. Germline CDR1 reads SGHNT; CDR2 reads YYREEE (reference sequence). The trim removed 4 bases at V and 2 bases at J, leaving 6 bases unmatched. The CDR3 DNA reads TGTGCCAGCAGCGTAACTAGCGAGGCCTACGAGCAGTACTTC. This codes for CASSVTSEAYEQYF.

The gene calls are TRBV27 and TRBJ2-3; 9 nucleotides agree with TRBD2. The CDR3 is 19 amino acids. The V gene end was trimmed by 3 bases and the J gene end by 4 bases; junction bases not matched to a gene: 17. Germline V lookup: CDR1 MNHEY, CDR2 SMNVEV (reference sequence). CDR3 DNA sequence: TGTGCCAGCAGTTTGGTCCCCCCATCGGTGCGGGGGGGCCCAGATACGCAGTATTTT. It codes for CASSLVPPSVRGGPDTQYF.

The chain employs TRBV7-8 and TRBJ2-7; TRBD2 matches 15 bases. This CDR3 is built from 15 residues. Losses at the gene ends were 5 bases for V and 5 bases for J; bases not matched to a gene: 4. Germline V gives CDR1 SGHVS, CDR2 FQNEAQ. In DNA form, the CDR3 reads TGTGCCAGCAGCCCGGGACTAGCGGGAGGAAACGAGCAGTACTTC. Amino acid sequence: CASSPGLAGGNEQYF.

V and J are TRBV28 and TRBJ1-1; TRBD1 matches 7 bases. The CDR3 has 14 residues. J gave up 0 bases and V 5 bases, and 3 bases lay outside the gene matches. The germline CDR1 and CDR2 sequences are MDHEN and SYDVKM. The CDR3 DNA reads as TGTGCCAGCAGTAAGGGGGCCTTGAACACTGAAGCTTTCTTT. Translating gives CASSKGALNTEAFF. Complete variable domain (other parts from reference TRBV28 and TRBJ1-1): DVKVTQSSRYLVKRTGEKVFLECVQDMDHENMFWYRQDPGLGLRLIYFSYDVKMKEKGDIPEGYSVSREKKERFSLILESASTNQTSMYLCASSKGALNTEAFFGQGTRLTVV.

The chain carries TRBV6-4 and TRBJ1-2; TRBD1 is a possible D gene (6 bases). CDR3 size: 10 residues. Germline lookup yields CDR1 MRHNA and CDR2 SNTAGT. The V end was cut by 10 bases, the J end by 12 bases, with 15 bases between. CDR3 loop: CAMQGQKNTF. Written as DNA, the CDR3 is TGTGCCATGCAGGGGCAGAAAAACACCTTC.

This chain joins TRBV2 and TRBJ2-6, with 12 nucleotides matching TRBD1. Germline CDR1 is SNHLY and CDR2 is FYNNEI. V was pared by 7 bases and J by 4 bases, with 5 bases of the junction left unmatched. CDR3 length: 16 residues. The CDR3, as DNA: TGTGCCAGCACGGGACAGGGGGCTAACGGGGCCAACGTCCTGACTTTC. Protein: CASTGQGANGANVLTF.

This chain links TRBV25-1 with TRBJ2-7, with 7 positions matching TRBD1. Looked up from germline, CDR1 is MGHDK and CDR2 is SYGVNS. The length of the CDR3 is 13 residues. Unmatched junction bases numbered 2, after V lost 3 bases and J lost 3 bases. The CDR3 nucleotides are TGTGCCAGCAGTGAGAGGGGGCGCTACGAGCAGTACTTC. This translates into CASSERGRYEQYF.

V is TRBV7-2 and J is TRBJ2-5, with 7 bases that match TRBD1. J was trimmed by 3 bases and V by 1 base; bases with no gene match: 11. The CDR3 is 17 residues long. Looked up from germline, CDR1 is SGHTA and CDR2 is FQGNSA. The CDR3 DNA reads as TGTGCCAGCAGCTTAGTCCTTGGCCCAACAGGGGAAGAGACCCAGTACTTC. Translated, it gives CASSLVLGPTGEETQYF.

This chain joins TRBV7-8 and TRBJ2-1, with 8 positions matching TRBD2. Per the germline V gene, CDR1 is SGHVS and CDR2 is FQNEAQ. Losses at the gene ends were 1 base for V and 3 bases for J; bases not matched to a gene: 8. CDR3 size: 17 residues. CDR3 sequence (DNA): TGTGCCAGCAGCTTAGTGGGCGGGAGGTCCAACTACAATGAGCAGTTCTTC. Its protein product is CASSLVGGRSNYNEQFF. Looking up the rest from reference TRBV7-8 and TRBJ2-1 gives the full variable domain: GAGVSQSPRYKVAKRGQDVALRCDPISGHVSLFWYQQALGQGPEFLTYFQNEAQLDKSGLPSDRFFAERPEGSVSTLKIQRTQQEDSAVYLCASSLVGGRSNYNEQFFGPGTRLTVL.

The rearrangement links TRBV5-1 to TRBJ1-4; the D gene is possibly TRBD1 (5 bases). V was clipped by 1 base and J by 2 bases, with 9 bases between them. The CDR3 sequence is 15 residues long. Germline loops: CDR1 SGHRS, CDR2 YFSETQ. CDR3 in DNA: TGCGCCAGCAGCTTGAGAGACAGCACTAATGAAAAACTGTTTTTT. Residues: CASSLRDSTNEKLFF.

V usage is TRBV7-3 and J usage is TRBJ2-5; D is possibly TRBD2 (6 bases). V lost 7 bases to trimming and J lost 3 bases, with 15 bases between them. The CDR3 consists of 14 residues. Germline values: CDR1 SGHTA, CDR2 FQGTGA. The CDR3 region has the DNA TGTGCCAGCAACTTGGGAGGAGGTGAAGAGACCCAGTACTTC. Its protein product is CASNLGGGEETQYF.

The chain is built from TRBV28 and TRBJ1-5; D not resolved. Germline V lookup: CDR1 MDHEN, CDR2 SYDVKM. Trimming pared 9 bases from V and 0 bases from J, leaving 6 bases between. CDR3 size: 12 residues. This chain's CDR3 is CASYYSNQPQHF. The DNA of the CDR3 is TGTGCCAGTTACTATAGCAATCAGCCCCAGCATTTT.

The rearrangement joins TRBV9 to TRBJ1-6; weak D call: TRBD1 (6 bases). CDR3 length: 14 residues. The germline V gene has CDR1 SGDLS and CDR2 YYNGEE. The germline V and J ends were trimmed by 3 bases and 7 bases, with 11 bases remaining between them. The CDR3 protein is CASSASQGNSPLHF. CDR3 nucleotide sequence: TGTGCCAGCAGCGCCTCCCAGGGGAATTCACCCCTCCACTTT.

The V gene is TRBV29-1, the J gene TRBJ2-1; 8 bases agree with TRBD1. V lost 4 bases to trimming and J lost 6 bases; unmatched junction nucleotides: 5. Looked up from germline, CDR1 is SQVTM and CDR2 is ANQGSEA. The CDR3 is 13 residues long. The CDR3 spells CSVVDRAPNEQFF. DNA of the CDR3: TGCAGCGTTGTGGACAGGGCTCCCAATGAGCAGTTCTTC.